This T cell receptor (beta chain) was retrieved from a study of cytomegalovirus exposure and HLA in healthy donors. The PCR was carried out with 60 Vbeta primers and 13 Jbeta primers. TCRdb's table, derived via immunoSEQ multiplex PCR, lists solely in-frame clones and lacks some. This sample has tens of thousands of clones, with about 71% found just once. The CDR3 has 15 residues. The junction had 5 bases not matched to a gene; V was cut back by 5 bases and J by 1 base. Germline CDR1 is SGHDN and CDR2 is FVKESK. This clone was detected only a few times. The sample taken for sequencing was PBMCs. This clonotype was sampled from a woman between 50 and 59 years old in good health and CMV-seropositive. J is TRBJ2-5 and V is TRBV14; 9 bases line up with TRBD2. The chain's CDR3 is CASSNGLASQETQYF. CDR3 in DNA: TGTGCCAGCAGCAACGGACTAGCGAGCCAAGAGACCCAGTACTTC.